Listed here is a single T cell receptor beta chain. Time point in this sample: baseline, week 1 (first vaccination visit). Treatment defined: pre-vaccination baseline after standard-of-care therapy. This entry is derived from a study of a mutant IDH1 vaccine in newly diagnosed glioma. The V end lost 3 bases, the J end lost 10 bases, and 12 bases lay between the germline ends. The CDR3 loop spans 12 amino acids. Germline V gene sequence: CDR1 MNHEY, CDR2 SVGAGI. Only in-frame clones appear in the TCRdb table, and some are missing; sequencing was by immunoSEQ multiplex PCR. Here the sample spans tens of thousands of clones, roughly 82% being singletons.

The V call is TRBV6-5, the J call TRBJ1-1; D perhaps matches TRBD1 (5 bases). Sequenced material: PBMCs, taken from a glioma patient treated with radiotherapy, temozolomide or both. The receptor comes from a man under 40 with glioma. This CDR3 reads CASSYRGGGAFF. The CDR3 DNA reads TGTGCCAGCAGTTATAGGGGCGGAGGAGCTTTCTTT.